One and the same sample provided the 27 T cell receptor beta chains below, sequenced in a study of blood T cell repertoires in COVID-19. Measured with immunoSEQ multiplex PCR; TCRdb has only the in-frame clones, and not every one. The data contain about 110,000 clones, 84% of them seen just once; the ten biggest clones take up about 6.6%. The sequencing input was peripheral blood. These receptor sequences come from a woman aged 50 to 60 with acute or convalescent COVID-19.

V usage is TRBV19 and J usage is TRBJ1-5; D uncertain. The germline gives CDR1 LNHDA, CDR2 SQIVND (reference sequence). The CDR3 contains 16 residues. Trimming took 3 bases from V and 0 from J, leaving 12 bases between them. The CDR3: CASSIITGNSNQPQHF. The CDR3 nucleotides read TGTGCCAGTAGTATTATAACGGGGAATAGCAATCAGCCCCAGCATTTT.

This clone appeared many times. The J gene is TRBJ2-7, the V gene TRBV18; 9 bases align to TRBD1. The germline V gene encodes CDR1 KGHSH and CDR2 LQKENI. V lost 3 bases, J lost 4 bases, and 10 bases stayed unmatched. The CDR3 is 16 amino acids. The CDR3: CASSPPGTGSLYEQYF. The DNA for the CDR3 is TGTGCCAGCTCACCTCCCGGGACAGGGAGTTTATACGAGCAGTACTTC. Complete variable domain (other parts from reference TRBV18 and TRBJ2-7): NAGVMQNPRHLVRRRGQEARLRCSPMKGHSHVYWYRQLPEEGLKFMVYLQKENIIDESGMPKERFSAEFPKEGPSILRIQQVVRGDSAAYFCASSPPGTGSLYEQYFGPGTRLTVT.

V and J are TRBV20-1 and TRBJ1-2; D uncertain. Between the trimmed V and J ends, which lost 7 bases and 14 bases, there was a span of 11 bases. In germline, CDR1 is DFQATT, CDR2 SNEGSKA (reference sequence). CDR3 length: 8 amino acids. The CDR3 spells CSGAGETF. The CDR3 DNA is TGCAGTGGGGCGGGTGAGACCTTC.

The V and J genes are TRBV27 and TRBJ2-7, with TRBD1 matching over 9 bases. This CDR3 has 14 residues. Germline CDR1 and CDR2: MNHEY and SMNVEV (reference sequence). V lost 1 base and J lost 6; bases outside the gene matches: 4. The CDR3: CASSLWDRVSEQYF. The DNA for the CDR3 is TGTGCCAGCAGTTTATGGGACAGGGTTTCCGAGCAGTACTTC.

The rearrangement links TRBV6-5 to TRBJ1-2; D not resolved. This CDR3 contains 15 residues. CDR1 is MNHEY, CDR2 SVGAGI, per germline. The V end lost 6 bases, the J end lost 4 bases, and 18 bases lay between the germline ends. The CDR3 protein is CASSPSAGLLYGYTF. CDR3 bases: TGTGCCAGCAGCCCATCGGCAGGACTCCTCTATGGCTACACCTTC.

This clone was detected only a few times. The chain employs TRBV2 and TRBJ2-7; a possible D gene is TRBD2 (5 bases). V gave up 8 bases and J gave up 0 bases, with 8 bases separating them. CDR3 size: 12 residues. CDR1 SNHLY and CDR2 FYNNEI come from the germline V gene. CDR3 in DNA: TGTGCCAGCCAGGAGGCCTCCTACGAGCAGTACTTC. Its protein is CASQEASYEQYF.

The rearrangement uses TRBV6-5 and TRBJ1-2; D is undetermined. V lost 8 bases and J lost 5, with 6 bases in between. This CDR3 has 10 amino acids. Germline-derived CDR1 and CDR2 are MNHEY and SVGAGI. The CDR3: CASQNYGYTF. The CDR3 nucleotides read TGTGCCAGCCAAAATTATGGCTACACCTTC.

The chain is built from TRBV28 and TRBJ1-2; the D gene is possibly TRBD1 (5 bases). Germline CDR1 MDHEN, CDR2 SYDVKM. The CDR3 is 13 amino acids. Between the trimmed V and J ends, which lost 7 bases and 6 bases, there was a span of 15 bases. This CDR3 reads CASNWGGRDGYTF. In DNA, the CDR3 is TGTGCCAGCAACTGGGGGGGAAGAGATGGCTACACCTTC.

The chain employs TRBV5-1 and TRBJ2-1; 14 bases align to TRBD2. Losses at the gene ends were 0 bases for V and 6 bases for J; bases not matched to a gene: 2. CDR1 and CDR2 (germline): SGHRS, YFSETQ. The CDR3 length is 16 residues. This CDR3 reads CASSLGLAGGLNEQFF. CDR3 DNA sequence: TGCGCCAGCAGCTTGGGACTAGCGGGGGGGCTCAATGAGCAGTTCTTC.

The gene calls are TRBV18 and TRBJ1-3; 9 bases map to TRBD1. The germline V gene encodes CDR1 KGHSH and CDR2 LQKENI. There are 17 residues in the CDR3. V shed 2 bases and J 0 bases; nucleotides not matched to a gene: 5. The CDR3 sequence: CASSPTGGIGSGNTIYF. The CDR3 DNA reads as TGTGCCAGCTCACCAACAGGGGGCATAGGCTCTGGAAACACCATATATTTT.

This clone was seen more than once but under ten times. This chain connects TRBV30 to TRBJ1-5; D might be TRBD1 (5 bases). The CDR3 has 14 amino acids. V lost 4 bases, J lost 1 base, and 11 bases lay in between. Germline V lookup: CDR1 GTSNPN, CDR2 SVGIG (reference sequence). CDR3: CAWKVAGSNQPQHF. As DNA, the CDR3 is TGTGCCTGGAAGGTGGCAGGGAGCAATCAGCCCCAGCATTTT.

The CDR3 sequence: CASSPPKQGGNSPLHF. CDR3 DNA: TGTGCCAGCTCACCTCCTAAACAGGGAGGGAATTCACCCCTCCACTTT. The rearrangement uses TRBV18 and TRBJ1-6; TRBD1 is a possible D gene (6 bases). Germline CDR1 KGHSH, CDR2 LQKENI. Trimming removed 3 bases from V and 7 bases from J, with 16 bases in between. There are 16 residues in the CDR3. Supplemented by reference TRBV18 and TRBJ1-6, the full variable domain reads NAGVMQNPRHLVRRRGQEARLRCSPMKGHSHVYWYRQLPEEGLKFMVYLQKENIIDESGMPKERFSAEFPKEGPSILRIQQVVRGDSAAYFCASSPPKQGGNSPLHFGNGTRLTVT.

The chain joins TRBV2 to TRBJ1-1, with D unclear. V shed 7 bases and J shed 0 bases, with 15 bases lying between them. The germline CDR1 and CDR2 sequences are SNHLY and FYNNEI. This CDR3 contains 15 residues. CDR3: CASTTYGGLNTEAFF. The DNA of the CDR3 is TGTGCCAGCACTACTTATGGAGGGTTGAACACTGAAGCTTTCTTT.

V usage is TRBV5-1 and J usage is TRBJ1-2, with a tentative D call TRBD1 (5 bases). Germline V gene lookup returns CDR1 SGHRS and CDR2 YFSETQ. CDR3 length: 17 amino acids. Trimming cost V 0 bases and J 8 bases, with 23 bases left between them. CDR3 amino acids: CASSLGHVGDSGLGYTF. CDR3 coding DNA: TGCGCCAGCAGCTTGGGGCATGTGGGGGACTCAGGACTGGGCTACACCTTC.

The rearrangement joins TRBV29-1 to TRBJ2-5; the D gene is possibly TRBD2 (5 bases). The CDR3 totals 14 residues. The V and J ends lost 2 bases and 9 bases respectively, with 19 bases between them. CDR1 is SQVTM, CDR2 ANQGSEA, per germline. The CDR3 loop reads CSVERERGQGPQYF. CDR3 coding DNA: TGCAGCGTTGAAAGGGAGAGAGGGCAAGGGCCCCAGTACTTC.

The chain combines TRBV6-5 with TRBJ2-7, with D unclear. V lost 5 bases, J lost 6 bases, and 11 bases lay in between. Germline CDR1 is MNHEY and CDR2 is SVGAGI. This CDR3 spans 12 amino acids. The DNA of the CDR3 is TGTGCCAGCAGTCATGAAACAGCCGAGCAGTACTTC. Its protein is CASSHETAEQYF.

The genes are TRBV7-9 and TRBJ1-2; perhaps TRBD1 as D (6 bases). The length of the CDR3 is 15 residues. Germline V lookup: CDR1 SEHNR, CDR2 FQNEAQ (reference sequence). The V and J ends lost 4 bases and 4 bases respectively, with 16 bases between them. In DNA form, the CDR3 reads TGTGCCAGCAGCTCGACCGGACAGTCTGTCTATGGCTACACCTTC. It encodes CASSSTGQSVYGYTF.

The chain recombines TRBV9 with TRBJ1-1, with 8 positions matching TRBD1. J was trimmed by 3 bases and V by 3 bases; bases with no gene match: 1. The CDR3 covers 13 residues. CDR1 is SGDLS and CDR2 is YYNGEE in the germline V gene. The CDR3 DNA is TGTGCCAGCAGCGCGACAGGGGACACTGAAGCTTTCTTT. Its protein is CASSATGDTEAFF.

V usage is TRBV6-5 and J usage is TRBJ1-5; 10 nucleotides align to TRBD1. J was trimmed by 10 bases and V by 6 bases; bases with no gene match: 6. This CDR3 is built from 13 residues. Germline CDR1 MNHEY, CDR2 SVGAGI. The CDR3 DNA follows: TGTGCCAGCAGCGGACAGGGGGAAGGTCCCCAGCATTTT. It specifies CASSGQGEGPQHF.

DNA of the CDR3: TGTGCCAGCAGCCTTACTAGAGATACGCAGTATTTT. It encodes CASSLTRDTQYF. The chain is built from TRBV5-6 and TRBJ2-3; D is possibly TRBD2 (5 bases). Per germline, CDR1 SGHDT and CDR2 YYEEEE. The CDR3 extends over 12 amino acids. V shed 4 bases and J shed 5 bases, with 8 bases lying between them.

The rearrangement links TRBV6-5 to TRBJ1-4; 7 nucleotides agree with TRBD1. This CDR3 contains 16 residues. CDR1 and CDR2 from the germline V gene are MNHEY and SVGAGI. V shed 2 bases and J 3 bases; nucleotides not matched to a gene: 6. DNA of the CDR3: TGTGCCAGCAGTTACGCGTCCGGGACAGCTAATGAAAAACTGTTTTTT. It translates to CASSYASGTANEKLFF.

J is TRBJ2-7 and V is TRBV18; 7 bases align to TRBD1. CDR1 is KGHSH, CDR2 LQKENI, per germline. The CDR3 covers 14 residues. The trim removed 5 bases at V and 4 bases at J, leaving 8 bases unmatched. This CDR3 reads CASSMSGTAYEQYF. The CDR3 DNA sequence: TGTGCCAGCTCAATGTCTGGGACAGCGTACGAGCAGTACTTC. Variable domain in full (rest from reference TRBV18 and TRBJ2-7): NAGVMQNPRHLVRRRGQEARLRCSPMKGHSHVYWYRQLPEEGLKFMVYLQKENIIDESGMPKERFSAEFPKEGPSILRIQQVVRGDSAAYFCASSMSGTAYEQYFGPGTRLTVT.

This chain connects TRBV10-3 to TRBJ1-1, with D hard to call. The germline gives CDR1 ENHRY, CDR2 SYGVKD. Trimming took 5 bases from V and 1 from J, leaving 5 bases between them. The CDR3 is 12 amino acids. CDR3 loop: CAISSQNTEAFF. The CDR3 bases are TGTGCCATCAGTTCCCAGAACACTGAAGCTTTCTTT.

This chain uses TRBV4-1 with TRBJ2-2, with 9 bases identical to TRBD1. Unmatched junction bases numbered 8, after V lost 1 base and J lost 2 bases. The CDR3 runs 18 residues. Per germline, CDR1 MGHRA and CDR2 YSYEKL. CDR3 nucleotide sequence: TGCGCCAGCAGCCAAGTTGTGGACAGGGGCATAAACACCGGGGAGCTGTTTTTT. Protein sequence: CASSQVVDRGINTGELFF.

The chain links TRBV5-4 to TRBJ1-6; 8 bases line up with TRBD1. Germline V CDR1 and CDR2: SGHNT, YYREEE (reference sequence). The CDR3 extends over 16 amino acids. The ends lost 3 bases at V and 6 bases at J; junction bases unmatched: 8. The CDR3: CASSSRTGTVNSPLHF. CDR3 coding DNA: TGTGCCAGCAGCTCCCGGACAGGGACCGTTAATTCACCCCTCCACTTT. Using reference TRBV5-4 and TRBJ1-6 for the parts outside the CDR3, the full variable domain is ETGVTQSPTHLIKTRGQQVTLRCSSQSGHNTVSWYQQALGQGPQFIFQYYREEENGRGNFPPRFSGLQFPNYSSELNVNALELDDSALYLCASSSRTGTVNSPLHFGNGTRLTVT.

The sample holds a few counts of this clone. The genes are TRBV12-2 and TRBJ1-2; TRBD1, as called in the table, went unchecked against the DNA. TRBV12-2 is shown as a pseudogene. CDR3 length: 16 residues. As DNA, the CDR3 is TGTGCAAGTCACAAGAACCCGCAGGGGCAAAACTATGGCTACACCTTC. Amino acids: CASHKNPQGQNYGYTF.

This chain joins TRBV5-1 and TRBJ1-1; tentative D call: TRBD1 (6 bases). The CDR3 covers 17 residues. CDR1 and CDR2 (germline): SGHRS, YFSETQ. V shed 4 bases and J shed 2 bases, with 21 bases lying between them. The CDR3 DNA reads as TGCGCCAGCAGCGCCCTAACCGGAAGGGGGGGTAACACTGAAGCTTTCTTT. This encodes CASSALTGRGGNTEAFF.